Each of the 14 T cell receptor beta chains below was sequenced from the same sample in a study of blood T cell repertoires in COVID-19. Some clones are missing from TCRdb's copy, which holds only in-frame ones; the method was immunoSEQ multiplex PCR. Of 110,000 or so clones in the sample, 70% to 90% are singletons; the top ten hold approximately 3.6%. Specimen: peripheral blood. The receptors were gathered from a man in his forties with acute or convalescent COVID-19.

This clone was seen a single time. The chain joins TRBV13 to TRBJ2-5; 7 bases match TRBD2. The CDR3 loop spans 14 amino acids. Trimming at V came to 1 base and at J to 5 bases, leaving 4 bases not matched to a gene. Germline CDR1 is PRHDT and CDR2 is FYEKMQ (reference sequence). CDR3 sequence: CASSLVPSGETQYF. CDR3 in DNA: TGTGCCAGCAGCTTAGTCCCTAGCGGCGAGACCCAGTACTTC.

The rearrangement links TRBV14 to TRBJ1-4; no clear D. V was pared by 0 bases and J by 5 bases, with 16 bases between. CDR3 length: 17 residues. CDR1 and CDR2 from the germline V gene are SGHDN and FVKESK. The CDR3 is CASSQEEVLRRNEKLFF. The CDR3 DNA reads TGTGCCAGCAGCCAAGAGGAGGTTTTAAGAAGAAATGAAAAACTGTTTTTT.

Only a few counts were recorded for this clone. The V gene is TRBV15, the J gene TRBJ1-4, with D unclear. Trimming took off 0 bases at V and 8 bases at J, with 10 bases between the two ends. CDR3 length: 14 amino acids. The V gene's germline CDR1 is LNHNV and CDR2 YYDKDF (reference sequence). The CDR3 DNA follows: TGTGCCACCAGCAGAGATCTGAGGGTGGAAAAACTGTTTTTT. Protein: CATSRDLRVEKLFF.

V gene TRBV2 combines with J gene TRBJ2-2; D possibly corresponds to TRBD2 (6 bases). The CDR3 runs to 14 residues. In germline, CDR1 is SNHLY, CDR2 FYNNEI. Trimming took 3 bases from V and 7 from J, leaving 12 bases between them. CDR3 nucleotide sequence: TGTGCCAGCAGTGAGGGAGGACCGGGCGGGGAGCTGTTTTTT. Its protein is CASSEGGPGGELFF.

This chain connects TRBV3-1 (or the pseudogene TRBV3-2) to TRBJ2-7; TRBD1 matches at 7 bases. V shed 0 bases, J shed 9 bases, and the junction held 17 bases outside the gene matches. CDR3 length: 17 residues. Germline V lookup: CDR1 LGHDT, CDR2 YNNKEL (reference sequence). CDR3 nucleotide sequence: TGTGCCAGCAGCCAAGATAGGGCAACAGGGGTCGGTTCTGGGCAGTACTTC. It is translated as CASSQDRATGVGSGQYF.

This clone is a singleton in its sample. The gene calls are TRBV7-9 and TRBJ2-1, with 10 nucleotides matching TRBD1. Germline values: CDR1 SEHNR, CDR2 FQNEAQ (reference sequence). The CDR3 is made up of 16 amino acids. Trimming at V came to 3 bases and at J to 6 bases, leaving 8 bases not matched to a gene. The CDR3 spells CASSFQGDRGFNEQFF. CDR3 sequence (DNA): TGTGCCAGCAGCTTCCAGGGGGACAGGGGCTTCAATGAGCAGTTCTTC.

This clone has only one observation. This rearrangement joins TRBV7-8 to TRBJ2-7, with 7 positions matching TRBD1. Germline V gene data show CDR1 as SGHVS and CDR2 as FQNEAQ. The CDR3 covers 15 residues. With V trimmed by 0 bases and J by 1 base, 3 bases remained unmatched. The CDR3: CASSLADRWSYEQYF. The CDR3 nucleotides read TGTGCCAGCAGCTTAGCGGACAGGTGGTCCTACGAGCAGTACTTC.

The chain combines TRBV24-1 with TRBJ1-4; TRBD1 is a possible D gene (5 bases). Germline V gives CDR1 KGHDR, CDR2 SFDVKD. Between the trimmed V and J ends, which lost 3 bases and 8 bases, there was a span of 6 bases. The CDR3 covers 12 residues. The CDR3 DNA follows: TGTGCCACCAGTGATGGGGGGGAAAAACTGTTTTTT. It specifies CATSDGGEKLFF.

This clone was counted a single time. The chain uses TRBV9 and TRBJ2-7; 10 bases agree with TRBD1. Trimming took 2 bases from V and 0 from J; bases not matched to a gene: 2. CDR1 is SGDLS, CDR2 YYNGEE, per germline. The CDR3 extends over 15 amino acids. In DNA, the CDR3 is TGTGCCAGCAGCGTCGGGACAGGGGCCTCCTACGAGCAGTACTTC. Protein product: CASSVGTGASYEQYF.

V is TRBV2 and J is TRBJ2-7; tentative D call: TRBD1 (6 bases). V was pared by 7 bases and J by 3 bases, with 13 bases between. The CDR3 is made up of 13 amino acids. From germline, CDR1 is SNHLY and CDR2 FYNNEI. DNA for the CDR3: TGTGCCAGCATCAGGGGCGATGACTACGAGCAGTACTTC. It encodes CASIRGDDYEQYF.

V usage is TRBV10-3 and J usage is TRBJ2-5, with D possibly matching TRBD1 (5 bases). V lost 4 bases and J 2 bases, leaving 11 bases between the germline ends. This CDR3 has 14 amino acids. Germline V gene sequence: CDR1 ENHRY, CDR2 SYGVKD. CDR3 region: CAISVRRQQETQYF. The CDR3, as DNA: TGTGCCATCAGTGTTAGGCGACAGCAAGAGACCCAGTACTTC.

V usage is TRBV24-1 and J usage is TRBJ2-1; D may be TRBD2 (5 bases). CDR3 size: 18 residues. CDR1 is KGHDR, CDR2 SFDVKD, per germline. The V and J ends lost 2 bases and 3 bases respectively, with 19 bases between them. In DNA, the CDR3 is TGTGCCACCAGTGATTCCCCCGACTGGACTCCCAACTACAATGAGCAGTTCTTC. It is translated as CATSDSPDWTPNYNEQFF.

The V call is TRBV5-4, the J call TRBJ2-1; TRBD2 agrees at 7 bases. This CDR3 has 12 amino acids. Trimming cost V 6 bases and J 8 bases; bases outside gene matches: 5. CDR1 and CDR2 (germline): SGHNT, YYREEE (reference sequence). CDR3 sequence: CASTQRGDEQFF. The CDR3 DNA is TGTGCCAGCACTCAACGGGGGGATGAGCAGTTCTTC. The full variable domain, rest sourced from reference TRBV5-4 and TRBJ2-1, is ETGVTQSPTHLIKTRGQQVTLRCSSQSGHNTVSWYQQALGQGPQFIFQYYREEENGRGNFPPRFSGLQFPNYSSELNVNALELDDSALYLCASTQRGDEQFFGPGTRLTVL.

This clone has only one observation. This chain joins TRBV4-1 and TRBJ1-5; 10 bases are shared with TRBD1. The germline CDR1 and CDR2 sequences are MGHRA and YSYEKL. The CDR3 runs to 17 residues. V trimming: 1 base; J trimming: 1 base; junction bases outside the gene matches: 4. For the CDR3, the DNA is TGCGCCAGCAGCCAAGGTCCGGGACAGGGGAGCAATCAGCCCCAGCATTTT. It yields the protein CASSQGPGQGSNQPQHF.